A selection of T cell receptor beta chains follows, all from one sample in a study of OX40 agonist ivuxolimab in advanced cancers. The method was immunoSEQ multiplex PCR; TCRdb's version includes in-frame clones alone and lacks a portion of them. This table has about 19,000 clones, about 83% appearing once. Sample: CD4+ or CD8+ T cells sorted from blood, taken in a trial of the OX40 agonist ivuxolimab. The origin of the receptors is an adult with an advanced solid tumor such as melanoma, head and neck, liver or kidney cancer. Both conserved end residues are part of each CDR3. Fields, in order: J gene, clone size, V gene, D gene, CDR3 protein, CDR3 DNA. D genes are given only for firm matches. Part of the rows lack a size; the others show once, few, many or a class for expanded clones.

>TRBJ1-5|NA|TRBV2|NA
CASSGLGADSNQPQHF
TGTGCCAGCAGTGGACTGGGGGCCGATAGCAATCAGCCCCAGCATTTT
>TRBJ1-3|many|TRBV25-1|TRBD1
CASDPGTGGNTIYF
TGTGCCAGCGACCCCGGGACAGGGGGGAACACCATATATTTT
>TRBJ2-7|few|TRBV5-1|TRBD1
CASSFAGTDYEQYF
TGCGCCAGCAGCTTCGCCGGGACAGACTACGAGCAGTACTTC
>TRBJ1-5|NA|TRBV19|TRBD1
CASAYRGLFQPQHF
TGTGCCAGCGCGTACAGGGGGCTTTTTCAGCCCCAGCATTTT
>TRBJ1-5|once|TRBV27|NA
CASSSHPDPSNQPQHF
TGTGCCAGCAGTTCCCACCCCGACCCTAGCAATCAGCCCCAGCATTTT
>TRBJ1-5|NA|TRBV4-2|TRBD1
CASSQLDRDGQPQHF
TGTGCCAGCAGCCAACTGGACAGGGACGGACAGCCCCAGCATTTT
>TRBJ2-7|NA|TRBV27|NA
CASSSPEVSYEQYF
TGTGCCAGCAGTTCCCCCGAGGTCTCCTACGAGCAGTACTTC
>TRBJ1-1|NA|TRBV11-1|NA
CATRGENTEAFF
TGTGCCACCAGGGGTGAGAACACTGAAGCTTTCTTT
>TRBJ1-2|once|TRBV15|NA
CATSRDVGLYGYTF
TGTGCCACCAGCAGAGATGTAGGGCTATATGGCTACACCTTC
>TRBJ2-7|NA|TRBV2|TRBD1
CASRYRGRNEQYF
TGTGCCAGCAGGTACAGGGGACGGAACGAGCAGTACTTC
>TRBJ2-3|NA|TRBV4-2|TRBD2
CASSSISGTSTDTQYF
TGTGCCAGCAGCTCCATTAGCGGGACTAGCACAGATACGCAGTATTTT
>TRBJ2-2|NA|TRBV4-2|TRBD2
CASSQELAGNTGELFF
TGTGCCAGCAGCCAAGAACTAGCGGGGAACACCGGGGAGCTGTTTTTT
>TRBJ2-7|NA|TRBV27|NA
CASNPRESSYEQYF
TGTGCCAGCAACCCACGGGAAAGCTCCTACGAGCAGTACTTC
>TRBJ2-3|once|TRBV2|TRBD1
CASRAGQGGWDTQYF
TGTGCCAGCAGGGCGGGACAGGGCGGGTGGGATACGCAGTATTTT
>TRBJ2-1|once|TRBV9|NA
CASSVGGSGNEQFF
TGTGCCAGCAGCGTCGGAGGATCGGGCAATGAGCAGTTCTTC
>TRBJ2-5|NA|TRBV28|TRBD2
CASITSGTRETQYF
TGTGCCAGCATTACTAGCGGGACAAGAGAGACCCAGTACTTC
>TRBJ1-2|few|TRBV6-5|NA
CASKRSREGYTF
TGTGCCAGCAAGAGGTCTCGCGAAGGCTACACCTTC
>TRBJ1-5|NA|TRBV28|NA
CASSLRARGGVLYSNQPQHF
TGTGCCAGCAGTTTACGGGCCCGCGGAGGGGTACTTTATAGCAATCAGCCCCAGCATTTT
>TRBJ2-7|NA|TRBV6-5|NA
CASSSAGPYEQYF
TGTGCCAGCAGTTCTGCCGGGCCCTACGAGCAGTACTTC
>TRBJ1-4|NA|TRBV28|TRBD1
CASSPPGTGPEKLFF
TGTGCCAGCAGTCCACCCGGGACAGGGCCCGAAAAACTGTTTTTT
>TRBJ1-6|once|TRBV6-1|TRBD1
CASSQDRGPVYNSPLHF
TGTGCCAGCAGTCAAGACAGGGGTCCTGTTTATAATTCACCCCTCCACTTT
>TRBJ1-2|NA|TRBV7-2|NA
CASSLVGHGGYGYTF
TGTGCCAGCAGCTTAGTAGGCCATGGAGGCTATGGCTACACCTTC
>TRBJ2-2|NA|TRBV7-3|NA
CASSLGGAGELFF
TGTGCCAGCAGCTTAGGGGGCGCCGGGGAGCTGTTTTTT
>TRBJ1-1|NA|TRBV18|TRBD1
CASSSGSPGTGVLTEAFF
TGTGCCAGCTCATCAGGGAGCCCCGGGACAGGGGTTCTCACTGAAGCTTTCTTT
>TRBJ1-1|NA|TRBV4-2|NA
CASSQDHPVMNTEAFF
TGTGCCAGCAGCCAAGATCATCCAGTAATGAACACTGAAGCTTTCTTT
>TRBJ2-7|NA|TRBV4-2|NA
CASSQGASSYEQYF
TGTGCCAGCAGCCAAGGGGCCAGCTCCTACGAGCAGTACTTC
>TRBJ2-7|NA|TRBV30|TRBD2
CAWSSRGGISYF
TGTGCCTGGAGTTCCCGGGGGGGGATTTCGTACTTC
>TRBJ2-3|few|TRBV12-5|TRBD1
CASGLQSSTGETDTQYF
TGTGCTAGTGGTCTACAATCCTCCACAGGGGAGACAGATACGCAGTATTTT
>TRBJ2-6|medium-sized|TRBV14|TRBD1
CASSQDWDRVLTGANVLTF
TGTGCCAGCAGCCAAGATTGGGACAGGGTTTTAACTGGGGCCAACGTCCTGACTTTC
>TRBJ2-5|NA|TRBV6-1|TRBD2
CASSEAWTSGGFGTQYF
TGTGCCAGCAGTGAAGCCTGGACTAGCGGGGGGTTTGGGACCCAGTACTTC
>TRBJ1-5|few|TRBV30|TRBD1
CAWSEGDRYSNQPQHF
TGTGCCTGGAGTGAGGGGGACAGATATAGCAATCAGCCCCAGCATTTT
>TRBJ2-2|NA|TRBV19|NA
CASSIYAGELFF
TGTGCCAGTAGTATATACGCCGGGGAGCTGTTTTTT
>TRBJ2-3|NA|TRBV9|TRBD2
CARSSGGGPTDTQYF
TGTGCCCGCTCGAGCGGGGGGGGCCCCACAGATACGCAGTATTTT
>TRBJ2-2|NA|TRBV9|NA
CASSLKRDTGELFF
TGTGCCAGCAGCCTGAAAAGAGACACCGGGGAGCTGTTTTTT
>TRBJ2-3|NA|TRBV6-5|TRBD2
CASSYSPAGVADTQYF
TGTGCCAGCAGTTACTCTCCAGCGGGGGTCGCAGATACGCAGTATTTT
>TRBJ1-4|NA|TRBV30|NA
CAWSTWANEKLFF
TGTGCCTGGAGCACATGGGCTAATGAAAAACTGTTTTTT
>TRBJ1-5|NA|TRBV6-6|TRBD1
CASILGQGLDQPQHF
TGTGCCAGCATCCTAGGACAGGGGCTTGATCAGCCCCAGCATTTT
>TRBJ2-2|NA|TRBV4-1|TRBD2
CASSLSGGTLIGELFF
TGCGCCAGCAGCCTAAGCGGGGGGACCTTGATCGGGGAGCTGTTTTTT
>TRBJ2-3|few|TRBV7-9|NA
CANDPGGDTQYF
TGTGCCAACGACCCCGGGGGAGATACGCAGTATTTT
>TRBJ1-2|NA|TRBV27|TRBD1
CASSYQGGSGGYTF
TGTGCCAGCAGTTACCAAGGGGGCTCAGGAGGCTACACCTTC
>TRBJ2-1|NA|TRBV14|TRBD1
CASSPERQGAGYNEQFF
TGTGCCAGCAGCCCGGAGAGACAGGGGGCAGGCTACAATGAGCAGTTCTTC
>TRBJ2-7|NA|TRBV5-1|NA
CASTLGRFPDYEQYF
TGCGCCAGCACCCTAGGCAGGTTTCCCGACTACGAGCAGTACTTC
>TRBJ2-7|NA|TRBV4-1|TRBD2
CASSQVLGGSYEQYF
TGCGCCAGCAGCCAAGTTTTGGGGGGGAGCTACGAGCAGTACTTC
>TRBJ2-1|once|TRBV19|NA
CASSIASGGSYNEQFF
TGTGCCAGTAGTATAGCAAGCGGCGGCTCCTACAATGAGCAGTTCTTC
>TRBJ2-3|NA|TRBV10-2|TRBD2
CASSESVASGGETDTQYF
TGCGCCAGCAGTGAGTCTGTGGCTAGCGGGGGGGAAACAGATACGCAGTATTTT
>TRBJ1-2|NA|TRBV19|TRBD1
CASSLTMTGNYGYTF
TGTGCCAGTAGCCTTACGATGACAGGGAACTATGGCTACACCTTC
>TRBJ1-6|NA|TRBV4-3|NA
CASSQDPGSSYNSPLHF
TGCGCCAGCAGCCAAGATCCAGGCAGCTCCTATAATTCACCCCTCCACTTT
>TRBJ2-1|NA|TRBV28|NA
CASSFSGNGEQFF
TGTGCCAGCAGTTTCAGTGGGAACGGTGAGCAGTTCTTC
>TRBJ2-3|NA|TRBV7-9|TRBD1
CASSLGQGAIDTQYF
TGTGCCAGCAGCTTAGGACAGGGGGCCATAGATACGCAGTATTTT
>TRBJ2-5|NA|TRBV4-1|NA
CASSARAATGETQYF
TGCGCCAGCAGCGCACGAGCAGCGACCGGGGAGACCCAGTACTTC
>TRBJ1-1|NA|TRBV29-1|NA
CSGFDSSGNTEAFF
TGCAGCGGATTCGACAGTTCAGGGAACACTGAAGCTTTCTTT